These T cell receptor beta chains were read from a single sample in a study of blood T cell repertoires in COVID-19. Assay used: immunoSEQ multiplex PCR; TCRdb lists only in-frame clones, some missing. The sample has roughly 67,000 clones, 85% to 90% seen once; the top ten hold 3.5% to 5.5%. Sequencing was performed on peripheral blood. The receptor set was obtained from a man aged 50 to 59 with active COVID-19. Both conserved end residues are part of each CDR3. A D gene is named only where the DNA matches it firmly. The listing skips clone size in some rows; elsewhere it reads once, few, many or a size class.

- - TRBJ2-1 TRBV7-5 TGTGTCAGAAGCTTAATTCCGGGACTAGCGGGAGTGGGCTCCTACAATGAGCAGTTCTTC CVRSLIPGLAGVGSYNEQFF
- TRBD1 TRBJ2-6 TRBV9 TGTGCCAGCAGCGTAGCTAAGGACAGGGGGCTTGAAGGGGCCAACGTCCTGACTTTC CASSVAKDRGLEGANVLTF
- TRBD2 TRBJ2-3 TRBV29-1 TGCAGCTTCGAGGGCGGGGGGGGCACAGATACGCAGTATTTT CSFEGGGGTDTQYF
- - TRBJ1-1 TRBV28 TGTGCCAGCAGTTTCGGGGGTATGGGGACTGAAGCTTTCTTT CASSFGGMGTEAFF
- - TRBJ2-7 TRBV5-8 TGTGCCAGCAGCCCCGGCGAGGGATCCCGTCTTCTGGTCTACGAGCAGTACTTC CASSPGEGSRLLVYEQYF
- TRBD1 TRBJ1-1 TRBV11-2 TGTGCCAGCGGGACAGACATGAACACTGAAGCTTTCTTT CASGTDMNTEAFF
once TRBD2 TRBJ2-5 TRBV11-2 TGTGCCAGCAGCCCCGCCGGGGGGGCGGGGGAGACCCAGTACTTC CASSPAGGAGETQYF
- - TRBJ1-1 TRBV30 TGTGCCTGGAGTGTAATGAGGGAATCTGAAGCTTTCTTT CAWSVMRESEAFF
- TRBD2 TRBJ2-5 TRBV2 TGTGCCAGCAGCGGGGGGACTAGTTCGTTTCCAGAGACCCAGTACTTC CASSGGTSSFPETQYF
once - TRBJ2-3 TRBV4-1 TGCGCCAGCAGCCAAGAACCAGGTACAGATACGCAGTATTTT CASSQEPGTDTQYF
few TRBD1 TRBJ2-6 TRBV28 TGTGCCAGCATTACCCGGACAGGGGCATCTGGGGCCAACGTCCTGACTTTC CASITRTGASGANVLTF
few - TRBJ2-2 TRBV5-1 TGCGCCAGCAGCTTGGACAGGGCGAACACCGGGGAGCTGTTTTTT CASSLDRANTGELFF
- TRBD2 TRBJ2-3 TRBV5-1 TGCGCCAGCAGCTTGGCCCGGACTAGCGGACTGGGAGATACGCAGTATTTT CASSLARTSGLGDTQYF
- TRBD1 TRBJ1-4 TRBV28 TGTGCCAGCAGTACAAACCACAGGGGTCGTAATGAAAAACTGTTTTTT CASSTNHRGRNEKLFF
- TRBD1 TRBJ2-7 TRBV30 TGTGCCTCACAATCTGCAGGGGGCTACGAGCAGTACTTC CASQSAGGYEQYF
- - TRBJ2-3 TRBV3-1/TRBV3-2 TGTGCCAGCAGCCAAGCCCCCAGCGGTCCCAAGGGAGATACGCAGTATTTT CASSQAPSGPKGDTQYF
- TRBD2 TRBJ2-5 TRBV27 TGTGCCAGCAGTCTAACGGCCGGGACTAGCTCAGAGACCCAGTACTTC CASSLTAGTSSETQYF
- - TRBJ1-2 TRBV24-1 TGTGCCACCAGTTCTAGGGGGTCTAGCGGCTACACCTTC CATSSRGSSGYTF
once TRBD1 TRBJ2-3 TRBV28 TGTGCCAGCAGTTACCCCGACAGGGGGCCCCCCCATTTT CASSYPDRGPPHF
- TRBD2 TRBJ2-3 TRBV9 TGTGCCAGCAGCGTAGTCGGGGGGAGGACAGATACGCAGTATTTT CASSVVGGRTDTQYF
- TRBD2 TRBJ2-3 TRBV7-3 TGTGCCAGCAGCTCGGGACTAGCGGGCACAGATACGCAGTATTTT CASSSGLAGTDTQYF
- TRBD1 TRBJ2-1 TRBV19 TGTGCCAGTAGTGGACAGGGCTACAATGAGCAGTTCTTC CASSGQGYNEQFF
- - TRBJ1-1 TRBV11-1 TGTGCCAGCAGCTTATCGCCGGGTCTTCACACTGAAGCTTTCTTT CASSLSPGLHTEAFF
- TRBD1 TRBJ2-3 TRBV29-1 TGCAGCGTTTTGGGACAGGGCGTTGGCACAGATACGCAGTATTTT CSVLGQGVGTDTQYF
- - TRBJ2-3 TRBV2 TGTGCCAGCAGCTTCCCTAGTCCAGATACGCAGTATTTT CASSFPSPDTQYF
- - TRBJ2-7 TRBV5-5 TGTGCCAGCAGCTTTTCAGGGTTGTACGAGCAGTACTTC CASSFSGLYEQYF
- TRBD1 TRBJ1-4 TRBV4-1 TGCGCCAGCAGCCAGGGACAGGTTGCTGAAAAACTGTTTTTT CASSQGQVAEKLFF
- TRBD2 TRBJ2-2 TRBV6-2/TRBV6-3 TGTGCCAGCAGTTACCCCAGCGGGGGCCATAACACCGGGGAGCTGTTTTTT CASSYPSGGHNTGELFF
- - TRBJ1-5 TRBV30 TGTGCCTGGAGTGGACCTAGGTGGGGGGATCAGCCCCAGCATTTT CAWSGPRWGDQPQHF